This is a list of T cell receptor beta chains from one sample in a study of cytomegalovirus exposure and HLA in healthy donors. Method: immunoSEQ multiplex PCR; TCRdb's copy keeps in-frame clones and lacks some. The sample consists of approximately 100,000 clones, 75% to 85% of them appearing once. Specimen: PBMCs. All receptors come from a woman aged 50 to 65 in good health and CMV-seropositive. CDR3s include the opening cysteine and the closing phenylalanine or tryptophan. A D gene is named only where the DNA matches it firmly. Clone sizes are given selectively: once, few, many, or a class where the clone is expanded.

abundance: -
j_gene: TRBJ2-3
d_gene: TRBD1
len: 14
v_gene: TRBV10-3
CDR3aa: CAAKDRQSTDTQYF
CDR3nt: TGTGCCGCCAAGGACAGGCAAAGCACAGATACGCAGTATTTT

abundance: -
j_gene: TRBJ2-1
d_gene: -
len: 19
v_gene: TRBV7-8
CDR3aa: CASSLEGWIRRATYNEQFF
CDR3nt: TGTGCCAGCAGCTTAGAGGGATGGATTCGGAGGGCGACCTACAATGAGCAGTTCTTC

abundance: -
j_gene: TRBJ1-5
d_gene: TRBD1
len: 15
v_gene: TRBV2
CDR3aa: CASRETGQLNQPQHF
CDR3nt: TGTGCCAGCAGAGAGACGGGACAGCTCAATCAGCCCCAGCATTTT

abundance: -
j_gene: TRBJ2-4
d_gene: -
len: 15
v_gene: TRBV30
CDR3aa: CAWSLGLSAKNIQYF
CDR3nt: TGTGCCTGGAGCCTGGGACTGTCGGCCAAAAACATTCAGTACTTC

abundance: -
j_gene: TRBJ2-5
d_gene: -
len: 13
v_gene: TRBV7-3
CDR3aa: CASSLQGWETQYF
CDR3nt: TGTGCCAGCAGCCTCCAGGGATGGGAGACCCAGTACTTC

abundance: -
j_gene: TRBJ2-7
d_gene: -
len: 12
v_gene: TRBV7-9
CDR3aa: CASSLGGDEQYF
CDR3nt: TGTGCCAGCAGCTTAGGGGGGGACGAGCAGTACTTC

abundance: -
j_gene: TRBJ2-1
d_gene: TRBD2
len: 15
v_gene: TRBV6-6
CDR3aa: CASRLAGENGNEQFF
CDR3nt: TGTGCCAGCCGACTAGCGGGAGAAAACGGCAATGAGCAGTTCTTC

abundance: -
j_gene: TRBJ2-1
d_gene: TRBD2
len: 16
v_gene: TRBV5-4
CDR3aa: CASSSIAGARGDEQFF
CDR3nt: TGTGCCAGCAGCTCAATAGCGGGGGCCCGCGGGGATGAGCAGTTCTTC

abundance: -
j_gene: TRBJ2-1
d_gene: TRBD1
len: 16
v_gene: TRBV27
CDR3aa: CASSYGLRDRDYEQFF
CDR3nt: TGTGCCAGCAGTTACGGCCTCCGGGACAGGGATTATGAGCAGTTCTTC

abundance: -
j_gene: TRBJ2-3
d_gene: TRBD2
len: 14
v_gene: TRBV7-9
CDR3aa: CASSFSRGSDTQYF
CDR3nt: TGTGCCAGCAGCTTTTCGCGGGGGTCAGATACGCAGTATTTT

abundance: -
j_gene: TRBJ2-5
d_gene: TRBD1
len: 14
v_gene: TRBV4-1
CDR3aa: CASSQDRTGETQYF
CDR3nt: TGCGCCAGCAGCCAAGATCGGACAGGAGAGACCCAGTACTTC

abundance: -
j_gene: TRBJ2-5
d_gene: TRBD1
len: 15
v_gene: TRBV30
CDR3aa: CAWSVRDRAKETQYF
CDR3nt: TGTGCCTGGAGTGTTCGGGACAGGGCTAAAGAGACCCAGTACTTC

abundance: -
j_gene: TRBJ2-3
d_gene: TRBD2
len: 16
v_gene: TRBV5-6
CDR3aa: CASSLVLAGFLDTQYF
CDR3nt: TGTGCCAGCAGCTTGGTTCTAGCGGGATTCCTCGATACGCAGTATTTT

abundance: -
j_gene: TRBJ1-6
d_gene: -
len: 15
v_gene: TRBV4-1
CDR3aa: CASSQSLQGNSPLHF
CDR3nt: TGCGCCAGCAGCCAATCTCTGCAGGGAAATTCACCCCTCCACTTT

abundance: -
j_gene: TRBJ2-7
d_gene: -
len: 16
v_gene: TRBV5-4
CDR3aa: CASSLPPQGAPHEQYF
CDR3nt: TGTGCCAGCAGCCTCCCTCCACAGGGCGCGCCCCACGAGCAGTACTTC

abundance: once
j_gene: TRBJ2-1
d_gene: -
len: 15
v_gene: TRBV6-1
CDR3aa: CASSPRGSYYNEQFF
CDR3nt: TGTGCCAGCAGTCCTAGGGGGAGCTACTACAATGAGCAGTTCTTC

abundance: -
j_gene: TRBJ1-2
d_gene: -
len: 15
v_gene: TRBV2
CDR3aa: CASSAEGGGDYGYTF
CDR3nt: TGTGCCAGCAGTGCCGAGGGAGGGGGAGACTATGGCTACACCTTC

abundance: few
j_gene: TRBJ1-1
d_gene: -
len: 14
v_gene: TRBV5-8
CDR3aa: CASSSGTGNTEAFF
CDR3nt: TGTGCCAGCAGCTCCGGGACTGGGAACACTGAAGCTTTCTTT

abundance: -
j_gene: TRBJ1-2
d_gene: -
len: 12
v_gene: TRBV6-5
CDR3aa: CASSPSNYGYTF
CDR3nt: TGTGCCAGCAGCCCATCTAACTATGGCTACACCTTC

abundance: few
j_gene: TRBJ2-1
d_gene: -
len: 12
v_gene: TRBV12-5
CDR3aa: CASGLQWNEQFF
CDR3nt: TGTGCTAGTGGTTTACAGTGGAATGAGCAGTTCTTC

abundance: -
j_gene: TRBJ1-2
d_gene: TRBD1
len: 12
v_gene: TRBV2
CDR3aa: CASETGGGGYTF
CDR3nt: TGTGCCAGCGAGACAGGGGGCGGTGGCTACACCTTC

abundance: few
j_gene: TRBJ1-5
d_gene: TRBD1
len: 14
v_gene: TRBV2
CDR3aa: CASSGTGRNQPQHF
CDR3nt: TGTGCCAGCAGTGGGACAGGGCGGAATCAGCCCCAGCATTTT

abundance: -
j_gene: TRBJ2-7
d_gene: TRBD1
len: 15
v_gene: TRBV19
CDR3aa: CASSVDRDRAYEQYF
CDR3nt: TGTGCCAGTAGTGTCGACCGGGACAGGGCCTACGAGCAGTACTTC

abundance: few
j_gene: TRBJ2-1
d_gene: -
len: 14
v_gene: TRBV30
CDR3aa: CAWSQGVGGNEQFF
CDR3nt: TGTGCCTGGAGCCAAGGGGTTGGGGGGAATGAGCAGTTCTTC